The clone carrying this T cell receptor (beta chain) was seen a handful of times. The sample originates from a study of T and B cells in COVID-19 patients. Study context: Blood was sampled from COVID-19 patients who were either actively infected or recovered. Comorbidities linked to unfavorable COVID-19 outcome were present in about 90% of the 20 active-infection patients.

Blood genomic DNA input for TRB amplification was about 250-550 ng. TRB rearrangements were amplified by multiplex PCR with BIOMED2 TRB-A/B primers. One entry per CDR3 protein results from TCRdb running MiXCR on the multiplex PCR reads. The table has 20,000 to 25,000 distinct CDR3 sequences, just under 30% seen once; the top ten hold 2.5% to 3%. The CDR3 runs 18 residues. Germline CDR1 SGHDT, CDR2 YYEEEE. V lost 6 bases and J lost 0, with 22 bases in between. Sequenced input: blood. The TCR originated in a human donor who had recovered from COVID-19. This chain links TRBV5-6 with TRBJ2-1, with TRBD2 as a possible D gene (5 bases). In nucleotides, the CDR3 is TGTGCCAGCATCTTTCTAAGAGCTGGGAGAAGCTCCTACAATGAGCAGTTCTTC. Translating it yields CASIFLRAGRSSYNEQFF.